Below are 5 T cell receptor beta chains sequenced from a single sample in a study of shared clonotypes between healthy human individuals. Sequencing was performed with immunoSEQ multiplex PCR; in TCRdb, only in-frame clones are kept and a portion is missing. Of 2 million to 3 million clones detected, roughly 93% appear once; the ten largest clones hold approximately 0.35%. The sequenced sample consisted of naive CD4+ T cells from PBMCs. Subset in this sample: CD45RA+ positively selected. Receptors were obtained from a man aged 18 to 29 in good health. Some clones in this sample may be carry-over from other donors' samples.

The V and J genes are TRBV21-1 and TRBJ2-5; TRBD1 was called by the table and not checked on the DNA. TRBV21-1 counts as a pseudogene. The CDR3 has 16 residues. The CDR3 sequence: CASSRVGTLYRETQYF. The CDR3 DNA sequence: TGTGCCAGCAGCAGGGTGGGCACCCTCTACCGGGAGACCCAGTACTTC.

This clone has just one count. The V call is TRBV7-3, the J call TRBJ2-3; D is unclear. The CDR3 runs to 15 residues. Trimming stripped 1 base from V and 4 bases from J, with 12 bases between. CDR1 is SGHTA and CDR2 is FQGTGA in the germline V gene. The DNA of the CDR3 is TGTGCCAGCAGCTTAATTCCCGGATCGGCAGATACGCAGTATTTT. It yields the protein CASSLIPGSADTQYF.

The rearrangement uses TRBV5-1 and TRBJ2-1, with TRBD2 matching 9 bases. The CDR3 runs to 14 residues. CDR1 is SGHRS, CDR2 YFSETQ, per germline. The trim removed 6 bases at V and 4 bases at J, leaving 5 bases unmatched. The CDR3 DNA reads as TGCGCCAGCACTCCTAGCGGGGAATACAATGAGCAGTTCTTC. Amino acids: CASTPSGEYNEQFF.

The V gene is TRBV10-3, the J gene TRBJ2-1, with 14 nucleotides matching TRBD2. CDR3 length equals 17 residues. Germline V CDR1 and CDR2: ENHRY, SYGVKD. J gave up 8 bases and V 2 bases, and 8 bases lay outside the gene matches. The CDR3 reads CAISERGTSGRTYEQFF. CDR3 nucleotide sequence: TGTGCCATCAGTGAGCGGGGGACTAGCGGGAGAACCTATGAGCAGTTCTTC.

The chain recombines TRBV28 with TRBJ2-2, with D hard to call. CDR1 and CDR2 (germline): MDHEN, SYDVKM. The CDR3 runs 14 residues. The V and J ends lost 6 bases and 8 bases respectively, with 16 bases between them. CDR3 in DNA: TGTGCCAGCAGACTGGACGGGCGTAGGGGGGAGCTGTTTTTT. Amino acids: CASRLDGRRGELFF.